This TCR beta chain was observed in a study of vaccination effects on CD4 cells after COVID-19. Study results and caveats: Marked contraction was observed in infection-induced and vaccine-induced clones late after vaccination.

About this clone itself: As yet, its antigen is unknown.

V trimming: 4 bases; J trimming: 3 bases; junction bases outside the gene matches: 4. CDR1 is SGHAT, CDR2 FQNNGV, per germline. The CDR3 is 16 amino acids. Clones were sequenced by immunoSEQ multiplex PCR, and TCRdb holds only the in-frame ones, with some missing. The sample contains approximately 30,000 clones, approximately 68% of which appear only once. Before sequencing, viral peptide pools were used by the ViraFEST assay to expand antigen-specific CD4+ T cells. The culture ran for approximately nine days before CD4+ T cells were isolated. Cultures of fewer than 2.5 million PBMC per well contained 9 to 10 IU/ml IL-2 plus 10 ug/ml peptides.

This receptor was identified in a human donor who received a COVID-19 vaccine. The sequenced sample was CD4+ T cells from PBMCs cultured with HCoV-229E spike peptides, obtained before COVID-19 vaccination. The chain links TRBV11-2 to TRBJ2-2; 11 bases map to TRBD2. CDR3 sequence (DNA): TGTGCCAGCAGCTCCGTAGCGGGGGGGGACACCGGGGAGCTGTTTTTT. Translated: CASSSVAGGDTGELFF. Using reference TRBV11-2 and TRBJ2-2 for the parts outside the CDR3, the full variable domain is EAGVAQSPRYKIIEKRQSVAFWCNPISGHATLYWYQQILGQGPKLLIQFQNNGVVDDSQLPKDRFSAERLKGVDSTLKIQPAKLEDSAVYLCASSSVAGGDTGELFFGEGSRLTVL.